The T cell receptor (beta chain) described here comes from a study of blood T cell repertoires in COVID-19. Study context: From the United States, Italy and Spain came samples of acute and convalescent COVID-19. In each case, the material was cDNA or gDNA derived from T cells, B-cell-depleted T cells, or PBMCs.

TCRdb's copy holds only in-frame clones and misses some; the assay was immunoSEQ multiplex PCR. Among about 300,000 clones listed, approximately 88% were seen once. Germline V lookup: CDR1 SGDLS, CDR2 YYNGEE. Trimming shortened V by 3 bases and J by 8 bases, and 12 bases separated the two germline ends. The CDR3 is made up of 14 amino acids. Sequenced sample: peripheral blood. The V gene is TRBV9, the J gene TRBJ1-6; D is uncertain. The source is a human donor with COVID-19, enrolled during active disease. The donor label of this sample is uncertain. CDR3 sequence: CASSAAGNHSPLHF. Written as DNA, the CDR3 is TGTGCCAGCAGCGCGGCCGGGAACCATTCACCCCTCCACTTT.